Sequencing of this T cell receptor (beta chain) was carried out in a study of T cells in Graves' hyperthyroidism and ophthalmopathy. Amplification targeted TCR beta CDR3 regions from RNA transcripts. A first-round RT-PCR of the TCR CDR3 used the HTBI primer set. TCRdb re-analysed the multiplex PCR reads in MiXCR, keeping a single row per CDR3 protein. This sample has around 380,000 distinct CDR3 sequences, with about 13% found just once. This clonotype was seen a few times. This sequence was found in a man younger than 45 with Graves' hyperthyroidism that later progressed to Graves' ophthalmopathy. Material: blood.

The CDR3: CASSPQGAGNQPQHF. CDR3 coding DNA: TGTGCCAGTAGTCCCCAGGGGGCGGGCAATCAGCCCCAGCATTTT. This rearrangement joins TRBV19 to TRBJ1-5, with 8 positions matching TRBD1. CDR3 length equals 15 residues. The germline V gene has CDR1 LNHDA and CDR2 SQIVND (reference sequence). V lost 5 bases, J lost 2 bases, and 5 bases stayed unmatched.